This TCR beta chain is from a study of blood T cell repertoires in COVID-19. Study-wide background: Researchers got acute and convalescent COVID-19 samples from the United States, Italy and Spain. In each case, the material was cDNA or gDNA derived from T cells, B-cell-depleted T cells, or PBMCs.

The table came from immunoSEQ multiplex PCR; TCRdb's copy has only in-frame clones and leaves some out. The table lists some 96,000 clones, approximately 90% of them singletons. Germline CDR1 and CDR2: SGHNT and YYREEE (reference sequence). Trimming cost V 0 bases and J 2 bases; bases outside gene matches: 5. This CDR3 region has 16 residues. V and J are TRBV5-4 and TRBJ2-3; TRBD2 matches at 8 bases. Material: peripheral blood. The sequence derives from a man in his 60s with acute or convalescent COVID-19. The CDR3 DNA reads TGTGCCAGCAGCTTGGCCAGGGGACTAGACACAGATACGCAGTATTTT. Translated: CASSLARGLDTDTQYF. Full variable domain (remainder filled in from reference TRBV5-4 and TRBJ2-3): ETGVTQSPTHLIKTRGQQVTLRCSSQSGHNTVSWYQQALGQGPQFIFQYYREEENGRGNFPPRFSGLQFPNYSSELNVNALELDDSALYLCASSLARGLDTDTQYFGPGTRLTVL.